This T cell receptor (beta chain) was found in a study of blood T cell repertoires in COVID-19. Study summary: Some COVID-19 samples were acute and others convalescent; all came from the United States, Italy and Spain. Sample material is recorded as cDNA or gDNA derived from T cells, B-cell-depleted T cells, or PBMCs.

This CDR3 has 13 residues. The germline V gene has CDR1 SQVTM and CDR2 ANQGSEA. V was pared by 3 bases and J by 1 base, with 7 bases between. The table came from immunoSEQ multiplex PCR; TCRdb's copy has only in-frame clones and leaves some out. The sample has 120,000 or so clones, around 80% seen once. The specimen was peripheral blood. The TCR sequence derives from a man in his forties or fifties with active or convalescent COVID-19. The rearrangement links TRBV29-1 to TRBJ1-3; TRBD1 might be the D (5 bases). The CDR3 region is CSVDGASGNTIYF. The CDR3 DNA reads as TGCAGCGTTGATGGGGCATCTGGAAACACCATATATTTT.